This record looks at one TCR beta chain sequence and its context. Its antigen is currently unknown. These data belong to a study of identical twins. Study-level points and caveats: Potential partial confounding of zero-insertion analyses by invariant MAIT and iNKT cells was noted.

Trimming pared 5 bases from V and 5 bases from J, leaving 19 bases between. CDR1 is SEHNR, CDR2 FQNEAQ, per germline (reference sequence). This CDR3 is 16 amino acids long. TCRdb re-analysed the 5' RACE reads in MiXCR, keeping a single row per CDR3 protein. The sample holds 460,000 or so distinct CDR3 sequences; 11% to 15% are singletons and the top ten take around 0.52%. These data were also filed under a second study, of yellow fever vaccine responses in identical twins.

V gene TRBV7-9 combines with J gene TRBJ2-1; possibly TRBD1 for D (6 bases). Specimen: CD4+ T cells sorted from blood. This sequence originates from a woman aged 18-29 years in good health. The CDR3 DNA follows: TGTGCCAGCAGCCCCCTCCGCCAGGGGAGTAACAATGAGCAGTTCTTC. The encoded protein is CASSPLRQGSNNEQFF.